This T cell receptor (beta chain) comes out of a study of T cell responses to AZD1222 COVID-19 vaccine. Broader study findings: The CD4 TCRs associated with vaccination extended across spike and predominated at 160-218 and 743-854. Clonal diversity was possibly underestimated; the donors were predominantly white British and more often female. Repertoires were obtained only post-peak T cell response.

About this clone itself: Its specificity is not known.

The V end was cut by 0 bases, the J end by 3 bases, with 13 bases between. Germline CDR1 SGHDT, CDR2 YYEEEE. The CDR3 sequence is 16 residues long. Sequenced by immunoSEQ multiplex PCR; TCRdb stores in-frame clones only, minus some. The sample records around 90,000 clones, around 85% being singletons. This chain uses TRBV5-6 with TRBJ1-5, with unresolved D. The sequencing here drew on peripheral blood, taken on day 0 of AZD1222 vaccination. The clonotype originates from an adult in good health. The CDR3: CASSLGFGTLNQPQHF. The CDR3 DNA follows: TGTGCCAGCAGCTTGGGTTTTGGAACTCTCAATCAGCCCCAGCATTTT.